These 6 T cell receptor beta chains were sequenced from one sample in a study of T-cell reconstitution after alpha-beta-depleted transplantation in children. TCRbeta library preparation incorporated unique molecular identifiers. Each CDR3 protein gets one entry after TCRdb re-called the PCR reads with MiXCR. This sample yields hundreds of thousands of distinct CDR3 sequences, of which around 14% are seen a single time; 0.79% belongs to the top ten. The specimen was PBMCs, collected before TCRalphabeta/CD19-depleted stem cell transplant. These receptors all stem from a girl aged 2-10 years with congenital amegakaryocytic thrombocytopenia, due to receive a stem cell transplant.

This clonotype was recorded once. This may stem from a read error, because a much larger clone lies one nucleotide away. The CDR3 DNA reads TGTGCCAGCGGTCGATACGAGCAGCACTTC. This sequence encodes CASGRYEQHF. The rearrangement joins TRBV6-5 to TRBJ2-7, with D hard to call. The CDR3 has 10 amino acids. Germline loops: CDR1 MNHEY, CDR2 SVGAGI.

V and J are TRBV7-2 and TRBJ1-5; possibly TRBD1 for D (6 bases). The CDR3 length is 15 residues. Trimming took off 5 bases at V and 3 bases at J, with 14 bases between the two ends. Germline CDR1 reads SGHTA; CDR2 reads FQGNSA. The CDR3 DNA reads TGTGCCAGCAGCCCAAGGGGGGGGGTCAATCAGCCCCAGCATTTT. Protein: CASSPRGGVNQPQHF.

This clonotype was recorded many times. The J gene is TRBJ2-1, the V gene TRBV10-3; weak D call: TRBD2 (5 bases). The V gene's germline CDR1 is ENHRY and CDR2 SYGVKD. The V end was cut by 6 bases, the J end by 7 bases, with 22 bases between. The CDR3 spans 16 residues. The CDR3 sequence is CAISKKGGGSFNEQFF. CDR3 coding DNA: TGTGCCATCAGCAAAAAAGGAGGAGGTTCGTTTAATGAGCAGTTCTTC.

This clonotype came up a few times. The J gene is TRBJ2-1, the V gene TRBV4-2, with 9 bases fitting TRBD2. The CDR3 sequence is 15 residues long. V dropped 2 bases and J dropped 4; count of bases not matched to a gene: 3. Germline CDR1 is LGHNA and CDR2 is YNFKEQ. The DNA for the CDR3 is TGTGCCAGCAGCCAACTTAGCGGGGGTTACAATGAGCAGTTCTTC. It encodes CASSQLSGGYNEQFF.

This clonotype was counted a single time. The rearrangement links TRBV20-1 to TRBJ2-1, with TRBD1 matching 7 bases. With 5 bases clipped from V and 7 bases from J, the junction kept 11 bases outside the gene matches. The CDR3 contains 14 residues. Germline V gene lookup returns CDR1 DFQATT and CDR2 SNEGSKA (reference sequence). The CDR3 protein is CSAFTDRAGNEQFF. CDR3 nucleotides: TGCAGTGCTTTCACCGACAGGGCAGGGAATGAGCAGTTCTTC.

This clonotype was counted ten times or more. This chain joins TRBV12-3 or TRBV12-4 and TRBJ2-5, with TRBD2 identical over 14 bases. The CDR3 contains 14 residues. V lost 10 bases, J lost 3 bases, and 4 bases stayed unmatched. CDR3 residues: CATRLAGGKETQYF. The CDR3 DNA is TGTGCCACACGACTAGCGGGAGGGAAAGAGACCCAGTACTTC.